This T cell receptor beta chain is drawn from a study of CD8+ T cells in alopecia areata. Study-level findings and limits: Clonality was higher in lesional than normal scalp, especially in alopecia totalis/universalis.

RNA, once extracted, was reverse transcribed into cDNA for use as the sequencing template. The table came from immunoSEQ multiplex PCR; TCRdb's copy has only in-frame clones and leaves some out. The sample has roughly 200,000 clones; about three fifths are singletons. Noted treatment: oral pan-JAK inhibitor, 5-10 mg twice daily. J gave up 2 bases and V 6 bases, and 11 bases lay outside the gene matches. The CDR3 is made up of 16 amino acids. Germline loops: CDR1 SEHNR, CDR2 FQNEAQ (reference sequence). The count of this clone is one. The antigen is unknown. Sequences were derived from CD8+ T cells sorted from blood, sampled at week 24, from a patient treated with tofacitinib. The chain employs TRBV7-9 and TRBJ1-1; 8 bases are a match to TRBD1. This clonotype was sampled from a human donor with alopecia areata. The DNA for the CDR3 is TGTGCCAGCAGGCTCGGGGTCCAGGGGGCTAACACTGAAGCTTTCTTT. Protein sequence: CASRLGVQGANTEAFF. The whole variable domain, remainder taken from reference TRBV7-9 and TRBJ1-1, is DTGVSQNPRHKITKRGQNVTFRCDPISEHNRLYWYRQTLGQGPEFLTYFQNEAQLEKSRLLSDRFSAERPKGSFSTLEIQRTEQGDSAMYLCASRLGVQGANTEAFFGQGTRLTVV.